What follows are 24 T cell receptor beta chains derived from one specimen sequenced in a study of T cell changes during pregnancy in multiple sclerosis. Repertoires were generated with immunoSEQ multiplex PCR, while TCRdb's copy carries only in-frame clones and drops some. The sample has tens of thousands of clones, approximately 90% seen once. Specimen: PBMCs (not recorded whether the cells were cultured). The receptor source for this set is a female donor with multiple sclerosis, enrolled in a pregnancy study.

J is TRBJ2-7 and V is TRBV20-1, with no clear D. This CDR3 comprises 11 residues. CDR1 is DFQATT and CDR2 is SNEGSKA in the germline V gene (reference sequence). Trimming cost V 6 bases and J 0 bases, with 6 bases left between them. CDR3 region: CSAEFSYEQYF. In nucleotides, the CDR3 is TGCAGTGCCGAATTCTCCTACGAGCAGTACTTC.

V usage is TRBV28 and J usage is TRBJ1-1; no definite D call. The germline gives CDR1 MDHEN, CDR2 SYDVKM. The CDR3 length is 12 residues. Trimming removed 3 bases at V and 6 bases at J, with 8 bases between. CDR3 region: CASSLGIPEAFF. For the CDR3, the DNA is TGTGCCAGCAGTTTGGGTATACCTGAAGCTTTCTTT. Filled out from reference TRBV28 and TRBJ1-1, the complete variable domain reads DVKVTQSSRYLVKRTGEKVFLECVQDMDHENMFWYRQDPGLGLRLIYFSYDVKMKEKGDIPEGYSVSREKKERFSLILESASTNQTSMYLCASSLGIPEAFFGQGTRLTVV.

The rearrangement links TRBV2 to TRBJ1-5; maybe TRBD1 (5 bases). There are 16 residues in the CDR3. CDR1 and CDR2 (germline): SNHLY, FYNNEI. V lost 3 bases and J 0 bases, leaving 12 bases between the germline ends. The CDR3 bases are TGTGCCAGCAGTGACCGGGGCGCGTATAGCAATCAGCCCCAGCATTTT. Encoded protein: CASSDRGAYSNQPQHF.

The rearrangement joins TRBV11-3 to TRBJ2-1, with 11 bases identical to TRBD2. Trimming at V came to 4 bases and at J to 6 bases, leaving 8 bases not matched to a gene. CDR1 and CDR2 (germline): SGHNT, YENEEA. The CDR3 is 16 amino acids. Here the CDR3 reads CASSSQLAGVGNEQFF. The CDR3 coding sequence is TGTGCCAGCAGCTCCCAACTAGCGGGAGTTGGCAATGAGCAGTTCTTC.

The genes are TRBV6-5 and TRBJ1-1, with D unclear. The V end lost 0 bases, the J end lost 4 bases, and 6 bases lay between the germline ends. The germline gives CDR1 MNHEY, CDR2 SVGAGI. This CDR3 is built from 13 residues. CDR3 DNA: TGTGCCAGCAGTTACTCGAGGTTCACTGAAGCTTTCTTT. Translation gives CASSYSRFTEAFF.

The chain carries TRBV7-2 and TRBJ1-4, with 8 bases lining up with TRBD1. With 5 bases clipped from V and 8 bases from J, the junction kept 7 bases outside the gene matches. Germline-derived CDR1 and CDR2 are SGHTA and FQGNSA. CDR3 size: 14 residues. CDR3 nucleotides: TGTGCCAGCAGCGATCGCACAGGGGGAGAAAAACTGTTTTTT. Amino acids: CASSDRTGGEKLFF.

V usage is TRBV11-2 and J usage is TRBJ1-2; D is unresolved. Per germline, CDR1 SGHAT and CDR2 FQNNGV. This CDR3 has 13 amino acids. The ends were cut back, 0 bases at V and 8 bases at J, with 10 bases in the middle. Here the CDR3 DNA reads TGTGCCAGCAGCTTAGATAACTTCCAGGGCTACACCTTC. Translating gives CASSLDNFQGYTF. Variable domain in full (rest from reference TRBV11-2 and TRBJ1-2): EAGVAQSPRYKIIEKRQSVAFWCNPISGHATLYWYQQILGQGPKLLIQFQNNGVVDDSQLPKDRFSAERLKGVDSTLKIQPAKLEDSAVYLCASSLDNFQGYTFGSGTRLTVV.

The chain recombines TRBV27 with TRBJ1-1; D is unclear. CDR3 size: 15 residues. Germline values: CDR1 MNHEY, CDR2 SMNVEV (reference sequence). V was shortened by 3 bases and J by 2 bases, with 13 bases between the two germline ends. The CDR3, as DNA: TGTGCCAGCAGTTTTTCGGGATTAGGTAACACTGAAGCTTTCTTT. The encoded protein is CASSFSGLGNTEAFF.

The chain combines TRBV18 with TRBJ1-1; D ambiguous. V lost 5 bases and J lost 5, with 9 bases in between. The CDR3 length is 12 residues. In germline, CDR1 is KGHSH, CDR2 LQKENI. This chain's CDR3 is CASSWVGTEAFF. The CDR3 DNA is TGTGCCAGCTCATGGGTGGGAACTGAAGCTTTCTTT. The entire variable domain, with the rest obtained from reference TRBV18 and TRBJ1-1, is as follows: NAGVMQNPRHLVRRRGQEARLRCSPMKGHSHVYWYRQLPEEGLKFMVYLQKENIIDESGMPKERFSAEFPKEGPSILRIQQVVRGDSAAYFCASSWVGTEAFFGQGTRLTVV.

The chain has TRBV5-4 and TRBJ2-3, with a weak D call TRBD2 (6 bases). This CDR3 contains 14 residues. Germline assignment: CDR1 SGHNT and CDR2 YYREEE (reference sequence). The ends were cut back, 0 bases at V and 4 bases at J, with 9 bases in the middle. Written as DNA, the CDR3 is TGTGCCAGCAGCTTGGTAGCGGAATCAGATACGCAGTATTTT. Its translation: CASSLVAESDTQYF.

The rearrangement joins TRBV29-1 to TRBJ2-1; perhaps TRBD2 as D (6 bases). With 7 bases removed from V and 12 bases from J, the gap between germline ends came to 13 bases. This CDR3 is built from 10 residues. Germline V gene sequence: CDR1 SQVTM, CDR2 ANQGSEA. Written as DNA, the CDR3 is TGCAGCGCCACCCGGGACTCGCAGTTCTTC. Translating gives CSATRDSQFF.

The chain couples TRBV7-8 to TRBJ1-4, with D unresolved. The V end was cut by 1 base, the J end by 5 bases, with 11 bases between. The CDR3 has 15 residues. Germline V CDR1 and CDR2: SGHVS, FQNEAQ. CDR3 sequence (DNA): TGTGCCAGCAGCTTAGTACTGGGATTCAATGAAAAACTGTTTTTT. Residues: CASSLVLGFNEKLFF.

This chain connects TRBV18 to TRBJ2-1; the match to TRBD1 covers 7 bases. Germline V gene sequence: CDR1 KGHSH, CDR2 LQKENI. The CDR3 spans 17 residues. V gave up 4 bases and J gave up 5 bases; unmatched junction bases: 14. CDR3 residues: CASSQLDRYPPNNEQFF. CDR3 nucleotides: TGTGCCAGCTCACAACTGGACAGGTACCCTCCTAACAATGAGCAGTTCTTC.

The chain carries TRBV5-1 and TRBJ2-6, with D hard to call. The CDR3 is made up of 15 amino acids. The V gene lost 4 bases and the J gene lost 4 bases, with 12 bases spanning the gap. Germline V CDR1 and CDR2: SGHRS, YFSETQ. The CDR3 DNA reads as TGCGCCAGCAGCCAGGACGGGTACGGGGCCAACGTCCTGACTTTC. Amino acid sequence: CASSQDGYGANVLTF.

J is TRBJ2-3 and V is TRBV19, with 9 bases that match TRBD2. The CDR3 covers 16 residues. V lost 5 bases to trimming and J lost 0 bases; unmatched junction nucleotides: 6. Germline V CDR1 and CDR2: LNHDA, SQIVND (reference sequence). CDR3 region: CASSGGRAFSTDTQYF. The CDR3 region has the DNA TGTGCCAGTAGTGGCGGGAGGGCCTTCAGCACAGATACGCAGTATTTT. Looking up the rest from reference TRBV19 and TRBJ2-3 gives the full variable domain: DGGITQSPKYLFRKEGQNVTLSCEQNLNHDAMYWYRQDPGQGLRLIYYSQIVNDFQKGDIAEGYSVSREKKESFPLTVTSAQKNPTAFYLCASSGGRAFSTDTQYFGPGTRLTVL.

The rearrangement uses TRBV29-1 and TRBJ2-5; 7 nucleotides match TRBD1. After removal of 6 bases from V and 2 bases from J, the junction contained 6 bases not matched to a gene. The CDR3 has 13 residues. The germline V gene encodes CDR1 SQVTM and CDR2 ANQGSEA. CDR3 sequence: CSVPGTAQETQYF. The CDR3 DNA reads as TGCAGCGTCCCCGGGACAGCTCAAGAGACCCAGTACTTC.

In this sample, this clone turned up a few times. The chain recombines TRBV10-3 with TRBJ2-4; D unclear. Germline loops: CDR1 ENHRY, CDR2 SYGVKD. V was cut by 0 bases and J by 0 bases, with 9 bases left in between. The CDR3 spans 16 residues. The chain's CDR3 is CAISESIALAKNIQYF. The CDR3 region has the DNA TGTGCCATCAGTGAGTCTATAGCCTTAGCCAAAAACATTCAGTACTTC.

This rearrangement joins TRBV5-6 to TRBJ2-3; 12 positions agree with TRBD2. The CDR3 is made up of 16 amino acids. The germline V gene has CDR1 SGHDT and CDR2 YYEEEE. V lost 4 bases to trimming and J lost 5 bases; unmatched junction nucleotides: 8. The CDR3 nucleotides read TGTGCCAGCAGCCCATGGACTAGCGGGATTATAGATACGCAGTATTTT. Translation gives CASSPWTSGIIDTQYF.

The chain joins TRBV6-5 to TRBJ1-2, with no clear D. CDR3 length: 13 amino acids. Trimming stripped 0 bases from V and 4 bases from J, with 6 bases between. The germline CDR1 and CDR2 sequences are MNHEY and SVGAGI. The CDR3 region is CASSYSVLYGYTF. For the CDR3, the DNA is TGTGCCAGCAGTTACTCGGTCCTCTATGGCTACACCTTC.

There are a few counts of this clone. This chain connects TRBV7-2 to TRBJ2-2; TRBD2 is a possible D gene (5 bases). The CDR3 loop spans 13 amino acids. Per the germline V gene, CDR1 is SGHTA and CDR2 is FQGNSA. The V and J ends lost 5 bases and 4 bases respectively, with 8 bases between them. CDR3 loop: CASSTAGTGELFF. The CDR3 nucleotides read TGTGCCAGCAGCACCGCGGGCACCGGGGAGCTGTTTTTT.

The CDR3 DNA sequence: TGTGCCAGCAGCCAAGATAGCAGCTCTGGGGCCAACGTCCTGACTTTC. Its protein product is CASSQDSSSGANVLTF. This chain joins TRBV4-2 and TRBJ2-6; D is unclear. This CDR3 has 16 residues. V was cut by 0 bases and J by 0 bases, with 6 bases left in between. From germline, CDR1 is LGHNA and CDR2 YNFKEQ.

The chain joins TRBV7-9 to TRBJ2-7; 9 positions match TRBD1. Germline CDR1 is SEHNR and CDR2 is FQNEAQ (reference sequence). The J segment lost 3 bases and the V segment lost 3 bases, leaving 6 bases of the junction unmatched. This CDR3 has 15 amino acids. CDR3 region: CASSFGQGMDYEQYF. The CDR3 bases are TGTGCCAGCAGCTTCGGACAGGGGATGGACTACGAGCAGTACTTC.

The J gene is TRBJ2-3, the V gene TRBV30; D not certain. Per germline, CDR1 GTSNPN and CDR2 SVGIG (reference sequence). The CDR3 length is 11 residues. Trimming stripped 4 bases from V and 6 bases from J, with 8 bases between. The chain's CDR3 is CAWTSGDTQYF. For the CDR3, the DNA is TGTGCCTGGACGAGTGGGGATACGCAGTATTTT.

The rearrangement links TRBV12-5 to TRBJ2-1; 7 bases fit TRBD2. The CDR3 contains 17 residues. Germline V gene data show CDR1 as LGHNT and CDR2 as FRNRAP. J was trimmed by 8 bases and V by 0 bases; bases with no gene match: 13. The DNA for the CDR3 is TGTGCTAGTGGTTTGGTAAGATTAGGCGGGAGCCGCCATGAGCAGTTCTTC. Its translation is CASGLVRLGGSRHEQFF.